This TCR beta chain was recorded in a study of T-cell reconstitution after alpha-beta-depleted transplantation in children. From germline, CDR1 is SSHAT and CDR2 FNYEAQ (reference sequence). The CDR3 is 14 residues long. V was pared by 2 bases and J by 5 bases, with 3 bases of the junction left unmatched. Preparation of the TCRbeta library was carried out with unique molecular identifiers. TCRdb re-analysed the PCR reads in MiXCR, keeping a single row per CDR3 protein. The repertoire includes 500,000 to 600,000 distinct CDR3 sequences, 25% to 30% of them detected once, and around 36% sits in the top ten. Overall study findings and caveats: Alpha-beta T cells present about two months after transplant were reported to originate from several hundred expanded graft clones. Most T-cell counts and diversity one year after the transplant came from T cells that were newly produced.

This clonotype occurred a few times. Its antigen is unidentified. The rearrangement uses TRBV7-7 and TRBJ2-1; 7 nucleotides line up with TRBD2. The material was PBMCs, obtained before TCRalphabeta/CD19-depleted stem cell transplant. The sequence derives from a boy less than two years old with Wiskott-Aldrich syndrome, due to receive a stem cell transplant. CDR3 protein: CASSLSGTNNEQFF. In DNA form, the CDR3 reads TGTGCCAGCAGCTTAAGCGGGACCAACAATGAGCAGTTCTTC.